This is a list of T cell receptor beta chains from one sample in a study of vaccination and CD4 T cells after COVID-19. Their specific antigens are unknown. TCRdb re-called the PCR reads with MiXCR, one entry per CDR3 protein. The table lists around 15,000 distinct CDR3 sequences, under 55% of them singletons. The sample was CD4+ T cells from blood, cultured in vitro, taken about 7 months after SARS-CoV-2 vaccination. These receptors all stem from a human donor who had recovered from COVID-19. Both conserved end residues are part of each CDR3. D genes are given only for firm matches. Size is stated for part of the rows, as once, few or many counts, or as a class when the clone is expanded.

CDR3 length,J gene,D gene,V gene,clone size,CDR3 DNA,CDR3 protein
14,TRBJ2-1,.,TRBV4-3,few,TGCGCCAGCAGCCAAGAGTACTTCTACAATGAGCAGTTCTTC,CASSQEYFYNEQFF
14,TRBJ2-7,TRBD1,TRBV20-1,.,TGCAGCGCCGAATCGGACAGGTTGGCCGTGGAGCAGTACTTC,CSAESDRLAVEQYF
17,TRBJ1-6,TRBD1,TRBV11-2,once,TGTGCCAGCAGCTTAAGGGGCGGACAGGGAGGAAATTCACCCCTCCACTTT,CASSLRGGQGGNSPLHF
13,TRBJ1-5,.,TRBV7-9,.,TGTGCCAGCAGCTTAGGGAATGATCAGCCCCAGCATTTT,CASSLGNDQPQHF
13,TRBJ2-7,.,TRBV19,.,TGTGCCAGTCGACGACAAGGCGCCTACGAGCAGTACTTC,CASRRQGAYEQYF
15,TRBJ2-7,.,TRBV7-2,few,TGTGCCAGCAGCTTAGCGAGGAGTACCTCCTACGAGCAGTACTTC,CASSLARSTSYEQYF
12,TRBJ2-1,.,TRBV7-2,.,TGTGCCAGCAGCTCTCCTTACAATGAGCAGTTCTTC,CASSSPYNEQFF
16,TRBJ1-2,TRBD1,TRBV15,few,TGTGCCACCAGCAGAGGGGGGACAGGAAACCTCTGGGGCTACACCTTC,CATSRGGTGNLWGYTF
18,TRBJ2-1,.,TRBV7-3,.,TGTGCCAGCAGCTTAGAGGCGGACAGACCCTTATCCTACAATGAGCAGTTCTTC,CASSLEADRPLSYNEQFF
15,TRBJ2-7,.,TRBV4-2,.,TGTGCCAGCAGCCAAGATTCCAGGGCCTCCTACGAGCAGTACTTC,CASSQDSRASYEQYF
13,TRBJ1-2,TRBD1,TRBV6-1,few,TGTGCCAGCAGGGCGACAGGGATCTATGGCTACACCTTC,CASRATGIYGYTF
12,TRBJ1-6,.,TRBV20-1,few,TGCAGTGCGGGGGGGTACCGTTCACCCCTCCACTTT,CSAGGYRSPLHF
15,TRBJ1-5,.,TRBV7-2,.,TGTGCCAGCAGCTCCGGACACTCGGGCGATCAGCCCCAGCATTTT,CASSSGHSGDQPQHF
13,TRBJ2-5,TRBD2,TRBV20-1,few,TGCAGTGCCCCACTAGCGGCCCAAGAGACCCAGTACTTC,CSAPLAAQETQYF
11,TRBJ1-1,.,TRBV10-3,few,TGTGCCATCAGGAAGAACACTGAAGCTTTCTTT,CAIRKNTEAFF
14,TRBJ2-7,TRBD1,TRBV6-2/TRBV6-3,.,TGTGCCAGCACACAGGACAGGGGGCGCGACGAGCAGTACTTC,CASTQDRGRDEQYF
13,TRBJ2-2,.,TRBV20-1,.,TGCAGTGCTGGGACCCCCGCGAGCGGGGAGCTGTTTTTT,CSAGTPASGELFF
11,TRBJ1-1,.,TRBV20-1,.,TGCAGTGCTAGGGGTGAACCTGAAGCTTTCTTT,CSARGEPEAFF
16,TRBJ1-1,TRBD1,TRBV6-1,.,TGTGCCAGCAGTCGAAACCAGGGGGGATCGAACACTGAAGCTTTCTTT,CASSRNQGGSNTEAFF
13,TRBJ1-5,.,TRBV19,.,TGTGCCAGTAGTAGCTTGGGGGCTCAGCCCCAGCATTTT,CASSSLGAQPQHF
14,TRBJ1-2,TRBD1,TRBV30,.,TGTGCCCAATCTCGGACAGGGGCGAGCTATGGCTACACCTTC,CAQSRTGASYGYTF
16,TRBJ2-1,.,TRBV15,few,TGTGCCACCAGCAGAGATGGGTGGGAGGAGTCCAATGAGCAGTTCTTC,CATSRDGWEESNEQFF
13,TRBJ1-2,.,TRBV6-2/TRBV6-3,.,TGTGCCAGCAGTCAAACAGGCCCGGTCCGCTACACCTTC,CASSQTGPVRYTF
14,TRBJ1-2,TRBD1,TRBV6-1,once,TGTGCCAGCAGTCAACCCGACAGGGGAAATGGCTACACCTTC,CASSQPDRGNGYTF
14,TRBJ1-1,TRBD1,TRBV15,few,TGTGCCACCACCACAGGGGGCGCCGCGGCTGAAGCTTTCTTT,CATTTGGAAAEAFF
13,TRBJ2-2,.,TRBV20-1,.,TGCAGTGCTAGTCGGGGGCATAGCGGGGAGCTGTTTTTT,CSASRGHSGELFF
16,TRBJ1-5,TRBD1,TRBV20-1,.,TGCAGTGCTACCGGACAGGGAGGAGGAAGCAATCAGCCCCAGCATTTT,CSATGQGGGSNQPQHF
17,TRBJ2-3,TRBD2,TRBV19,once,TGTGCCAGTAGTATAGTAACGGGAGGGCCGCGCACAGATACGCAGTATTTT,CASSIVTGGPRTDTQYF
14,TRBJ1-1,.,TRBV6-1,.,TGTGCCAGTAAGGGGTGGCGGGAGAACACTGAAGCTTTCTTT,CASKGWRENTEAFF
15,TRBJ2-5,TRBD2,TRBV7-2,few,TGTGCCAGCAGCCTGGGACTAGCGGGACAAGAGACCCAGTACTTC,CASSLGLAGQETQYF
14,TRBJ2-3,.,TRBV7-3,.,TGTGCCAGCAGCTTAAGGGCGGGCACAGATACGCAGTATTTT,CASSLRAGTDTQYF
13,TRBJ2-5,.,TRBV7-9,few,TGTGCCAGCAGCTTAGGCCCCCAAGAGACCCAGTACTTC,CASSLGPQETQYF
14,TRBJ1-2,.,TRBV6-4,.,TGTGCCAGCAGTGACTCTATGGGGGTACGTGGCTACACCTTC,CASSDSMGVRGYTF
14,TRBJ1-1,TRBD1,TRBV7-3,.,TGTGCCAGCAGCTTAGGCAGGGGGAGCACTGAAGCTTTCTTT,CASSLGRGSTEAFF
15,TRBJ1-2,.,TRBV7-9,few,TGTGCCAGCAGCTTCCCCCCAGGGGTCAACTATGGCTACACCTTC,CASSFPPGVNYGYTF
12,TRBJ2-3,.,TRBV20-1,few,TGCAGTGCTAGAGGGAGCACAGATACGCAGTATTTT,CSARGSTDTQYF
14,TRBJ2-1,TRBD2,TRBV20-1,.,TGCAGTGCTAGACGTGGGGAGGGATACAATGAGCAGTTCTTC,CSARRGEGYNEQFF
13,TRBJ2-5,.,TRBV19,few,TGTGCCAGTAGTCGACTGTACCAAGAGACCCAGTACTTC,CASSRLYQETQYF
13,TRBJ2-7,.,TRBV21-1,few,TGTGCCAGCAATGGACAGGAAAGTTACGAGCAGTACTTC,CASNGQESYEQYF
12,TRBJ1-3,.,TRBV7-9,.,TGTGCCAGCAGCTTGGCTGGAAACACCATATATTTT,CASSLAGNTIYF
14,TRBJ1-2,TRBD1,TRBV6-2/TRBV6-3,once,TGTGCCAGCAGGTACCGGGACAGGAAATATGGCTACACCTTC,CASRYRDRKYGYTF
13,TRBJ2-1,.,TRBV7-9,.,TGTGCCAGCACCTGGGGGACTTACAATGAGCAGTTCTTC,CASTWGTYNEQFF
14,TRBJ1-1,.,TRBV7-8,.,TGTGCCAGCAGCTTAGCAGGATTGAACACTGAAGCTTTCTTT,CASSLAGLNTEAFF
13,TRBJ2-7,TRBD2,TRBV20-1,few,TGCAGTGCTGAGAAAGCGGGGGTCCGCGAGCAGTACTTC,CSAEKAGVREQYF
15,TRBJ1-5,TRBD1,TRBV7-2,.,TGTGCCAGCAGCTACGGGACAGGGTGGCATCAGCCCCAGCATTTT,CASSYGTGWHQPQHF